This note documents a single TCR beta chain sequence. This sample was taken from a study of blood T cell repertoires in COVID-19. Overall study context: From T cells, B-cell-depleted T cells, or PBMCs came the material, which was cDNA or gDNA.

There are 15 residues in the CDR3. J gave up 4 bases and V 0 bases, and 3 bases lay outside the gene matches. The germline V gene has CDR1 SGDLS and CDR2 YYNGEE. The authors' processing: Reference gene primers were amplified, and this amplification served to estimate nucleated cell counts. Measured with immunoSEQ multiplex PCR; TCRdb has only the in-frame clones, and not every one. V, J and clone size are those of that table, while D and trimming were read from the DNA. This repertoire shows about 300,000 clones, about 87% found once; its top ten account for 1.5% to 2%. Sequences were obtained from peripheral blood. The receptor was isolated from a woman under 40 with COVID-19, enrolled during active disease. The V gene is TRBV9, the J gene TRBJ2-2; 7 nucleotides match TRBD2. The CDR3 protein is CASSVGGGGTGELFF. The CDR3 DNA reads TGTGCCAGCAGCGTAGGCGGGGGAGGCACCGGGGAGCTGTTTTTT.